This T cell receptor (beta chain) is drawn from a study of PD-L1 blockade in urothelial cancer. Study-level background: As for prior chemotherapy regimens, patients had received 0 to 3. At 6 weeks and at 3 weeks (second dose) after treatment start, blood was analyzed. Findings and caveats of the study: Clonality of blood TCR below the median before treatment predicted better survival.

Germline CDR1 reads MGHRA; CDR2 reads YSYEKL. Trimming removed 1 base from V and 1 base from J, with 11 bases in between. The CDR3 has 16 amino acids. Data came from immunoSEQ multiplex PCR; TCRdb stores just in-frame clones and leaves some out. Of 30,000 to 35,000 clones in the sample, about 79% are singletons; the top ten hold around 30%. A remark on this clone: Its target is not known.

Samples were collected from each patient before treatment and during treatment. Each patient gave between 1 and 8 of them in total. V usage is TRBV4-1 and J usage is TRBJ2-1; possible D gene TRBD2, 6 bases. This sample comprised PBMCs, obtained around atezolizumab (anti-PD-L1) treatment. The TCR originated in a man between 60 and 75 years old with urothelial cancer. The CDR3 DNA reads TGCGCCAGCAGCCAAGCTGCGGCGGGGTCCTACAATGAGCAGTTCTTC. The encoded protein is CASSQAAAGSYNEQFF.